One sample yielded the 15 T cell receptor beta chains listed below, sequenced in a study of cytomegalovirus exposure and HLA in healthy donors. Amplification used 60 Vbeta primers and 13 Jbeta primers. The method was immunoSEQ multiplex PCR; TCRdb's version includes in-frame clones alone and lacks a portion of them. Here the sample spans 110,000 to 150,000 clones, 70% to 80% being singletons. Sequences were obtained from PBMCs. Receptors were obtained from a woman in her forties or fifties in good health and CMV-seropositive.

The rearrangement uses TRBV4-1 and TRBJ2-1, with D possibly matching TRBD2 (6 bases). The V and J ends lost 1 base and 4 bases respectively, with 8 bases between them. Germline values: CDR1 MGHRA, CDR2 YSYEKL. CDR3 length: 14 residues. In nucleotides, the CDR3 is TGCGCCAGCAGCCAAGTCGGAGGGTACAATGAGCAGTTCTTC. It translates to CASSQVGGYNEQFF.

This clone was seen once. The chain employs TRBV13 and TRBJ2-3; 15 nucleotides agree with TRBD2. V was clipped by 4 bases and J by 8 bases; unmatched bases: 16. Germline CDR1 reads PRHDT; CDR2 reads FYEKMQ (reference sequence). The CDR3 extends over 19 amino acids. The CDR3 sequence is CASSSLRTSGGAPSGTQYF. The CDR3 nucleotides are TGTGCCAGCAGCTCCCTCCGGACTAGCGGGGGGGCCCCCTCCGGTACGCAGTATTTT.

The rearrangement uses TRBV18 and TRBJ2-5; 14 bases fit TRBD2. This CDR3 has 15 residues. In germline, CDR1 is KGHSH, CDR2 LQKENI. After removal of 6 bases from V and 4 bases from J, the junction contained 4 bases not matched to a gene. DNA of the CDR3: TGTGCCAGCTCCCTTGGGACTAGCGGGGGAGAGACCCAGTACTTC. Protein product: CASSLGTSGGETQYF.

V usage is TRBV27 and J usage is TRBJ2-7, with TRBD1 matching over 10 bases. This CDR3 has 16 amino acids. Germline assignment: CDR1 MNHEY and CDR2 SMNVEV (reference sequence). Trimming cost V 4 bases and J 4 bases; bases outside gene matches: 10. CDR3 DNA sequence: TGTGCCAGCAGTTCTCCCTCGGGACAGGGGCAATACGAGCAGTACTTC. It translates to CASSSPSGQGQYEQYF.

The chain is built from TRBV6-5 and TRBJ1-2; D unclear. V lost 4 bases to trimming and J lost 2 bases, with 11 bases between them. The CDR3 is 14 amino acids. CDR1 is MNHEY and CDR2 is SVGAGI in the germline V gene. The CDR3 region has the DNA TGTGCCAGCAGTTTGGGTACTAACAACTATGGCTACACCTTC. Its translation is CASSLGTNNYGYTF.

The rearrangement joins TRBV5-1 to TRBJ1-4; no definite D call. The V gene lost 4 bases and the J gene lost 7 bases, with 17 bases spanning the gap. Germline values: CDR1 SGHRS, CDR2 YFSETQ. CDR3 length: 15 amino acids. The CDR3 here is CASSPSGSPSEKLFF. CDR3 bases: TGCGCCAGCAGCCCTTCCGGGAGCCCGAGTGAAAAACTGTTTTTT.

This chain links TRBV7-3 with TRBJ2-1; D call uncertain. The CDR3 contains 15 residues. V lost 3 bases and J lost 2, with 11 bases in between. Germline V gene data show CDR1 as SGHTA and CDR2 as FQGTGA. The CDR3 DNA reads as TGTGCCAGCAGCTTTGAGCTAACTACCTACAATGAGCAGTTCTTC. Residues: CASSFELTTYNEQFF.

This sequence joins TRBV19 and TRBJ2-2; 7 bases are a match to TRBD2. Losses at the gene ends were 10 bases for V and 3 bases for J; bases not matched to a gene: 8. Germline V CDR1 and CDR2: LNHDA, SQIVND (reference sequence). The length of the CDR3 is 14 residues. The CDR3 reads CATRLAADTGELFF. The CDR3, as DNA: TGTGCCACCCGGCTAGCGGCTGACACCGGGGAGCTGTTTTTT.

This chain uses TRBV30 with TRBJ1-2, with 7 bases lining up with TRBD1. This CDR3 contains 13 residues. CDR1 GTSNPN and CDR2 SVGIG come from the germline V gene (reference sequence). V lost 0 bases, J lost 7 bases, and 5 bases stayed unmatched. The CDR3 DNA reads TGTGCCTGGAGTGTCGGACAGGTCCGTGGCTACACCTTC. Translation gives CAWSVGQVRGYTF.

This clone occurred a few times. The CDR3 sequence: CASSLRSQGGNSPLHF. In DNA form, the CDR3 reads TGCGCCAGCAGCCTCCGCTCACAGGGGGGAAATTCACCCCTCCACTTT. The chain employs TRBV5-1 and TRBJ1-6, with TRBD1 matching 8 bases. Trimming at V came to 4 bases and at J to 7 bases, leaving 10 bases not matched to a gene. Germline V gene data show CDR1 as SGHRS and CDR2 as YFSETQ. The CDR3 totals 16 residues.

The rearrangement links TRBV7-3 to TRBJ2-3; D possibly corresponds to TRBD2 (6 bases). The V gene's germline CDR1 is SGHTA and CDR2 FQGTGA. The V end lost 5 bases, the J end lost 4 bases, and 16 bases lay between the germline ends. This CDR3 is built from 15 residues. CDR3 region: CASSDPTSSPDTQYF. Written as DNA, the CDR3 is TGTGCCAGCAGCGACCCGACTAGTTCCCCAGATACGCAGTATTTT.

The rearrangement uses TRBV5-4 and TRBJ2-1; D unresolved. The V gene's germline CDR1 is SGHNT and CDR2 YYREEE (reference sequence). The CDR3 extends over 14 amino acids. Between the trimmed V and J ends, which lost 2 bases and 0 bases, there was a span of 6 bases. The CDR3 coding sequence is TGTGCCAGCAGCTTCGAGAGCTCCTACAATGAGCAGTTCTTC. Residues: CASSFESSYNEQFF.

The chain recombines TRBV19 with TRBJ1-1; perhaps TRBD1 as D (5 bases). The CDR3 contains 11 residues. Germline V gives CDR1 LNHDA, CDR2 SQIVND (reference sequence). Trimming left V 8 bases short and J 7 bases short, with 11 bases between. CDR3 sequence: CASHQGLEAFF. The CDR3 DNA reads as TGTGCCAGTCATCAGGGACTTGAAGCTTTCTTT.

This clone was found a few times. This chain joins TRBV7-9 and TRBJ1-4; 7 bases are a match to TRBD1. This CDR3 contains 14 residues. The trim removed 0 bases at V and 8 bases at J, leaving 3 bases unmatched. Germline-derived CDR1 and CDR2 are SEHNR and FQNEAQ (reference sequence). The CDR3 here is CASSLARDSEKLFF. In DNA form, the CDR3 reads TGTGCCAGCAGCTTAGCCCGGGACAGCGAAAAACTGTTTTTT. The full variable domain, completed using reference TRBV7-9 and TRBJ1-4, is DTGVSQNPRHKITKRGQNVTFRCDPISEHNRLYWYRQTLGQGPEFLTYFQNEAQLEKSRLLSDRFSAERPKGSFSTLEIQRTEQGDSAMYLCASSLARDSEKLFFGSGTQLSVL.

There are a few counts of this clone. The chain joins TRBV28 to TRBJ1-2; 9 bases line up with TRBD1. The germline V gene has CDR1 MDHEN and CDR2 SYDVKM. The CDR3 runs to 15 residues. The V and J ends lost 10 bases and 0 bases, in that order; junction bases with no gene match: 9. The CDR3 nucleotides are TGTGCCATACAGGGGGCCGCTGAATCTAACTATGGCTACACCTTC. Its translation is CAIQGAAESNYGYTF.